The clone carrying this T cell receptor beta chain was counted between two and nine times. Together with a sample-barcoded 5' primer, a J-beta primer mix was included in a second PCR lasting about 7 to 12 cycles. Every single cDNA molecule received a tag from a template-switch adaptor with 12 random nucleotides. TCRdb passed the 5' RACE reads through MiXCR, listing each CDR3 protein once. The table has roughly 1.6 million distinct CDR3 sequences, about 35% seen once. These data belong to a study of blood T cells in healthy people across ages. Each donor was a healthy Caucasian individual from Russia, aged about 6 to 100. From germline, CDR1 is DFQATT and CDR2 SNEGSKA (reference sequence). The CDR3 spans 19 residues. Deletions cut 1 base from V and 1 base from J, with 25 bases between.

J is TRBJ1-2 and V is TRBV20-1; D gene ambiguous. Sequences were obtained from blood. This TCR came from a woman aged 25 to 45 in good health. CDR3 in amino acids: CSARVLTTGEGPVNYGYTF. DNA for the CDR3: TGCAGTGCTAGAGTTCTTACGACGGGCGAAGGACCCGTTAACTATGGCTACACCTTC.